This passage covers 17 T cell receptor beta chains from one sample sequenced in a study of T cell responses to AZD1222 COVID-19 vaccine. TCRdb's copy holds only in-frame clones and misses some; the assay was immunoSEQ multiplex PCR. Among about 120,000 clones listed, 70% to 90% were seen once. Source: peripheral blood, taken on day 0 of AZD1222 vaccination. Receptors originate from an adult in good health.

The chain recombines TRBV4-3 with TRBJ2-5, with 9 bases fitting TRBD2. Trimming at V came to 0 bases and at J to 1 base, leaving 9 bases not matched to a gene. The germline gives CDR1 LGHNA, CDR2 YSLEER. The CDR3 consists of 18 residues. CDR3 bases: TGCGCCAGCAGCCAAGATCCCCCTAGCGGGATATTCCAAGAGACCCAGTACTTC. Amino acids: CASSQDPPSGIFQETQYF.

In DNA, the CDR3 is TGTGCCAGCAGCCAAGATCGGAACGGAAACACCATATATTTT. Translating gives CASSQDRNGNTIYF. This chain links TRBV4-2 with TRBJ1-3; unclear D gene. Germline assignment: CDR1 LGHNA and CDR2 YNFKEQ. The CDR3 sequence is 14 residues long. Trimming removed 0 bases at V and 4 bases at J, with 7 bases between.

J is TRBJ2-3 and V is TRBV27; 9 bases match TRBD2. With V trimmed by 6 bases and J by 1 base, 2 bases remained unmatched. CDR3 length: 14 amino acids. Per the germline V gene, CDR1 is MNHEY and CDR2 is SMNVEV (reference sequence). The CDR3 here is CASSRTSGTDTQYF. CDR3 nucleotides: TGTGCCAGCAGCCGGACTAGCGGCACAGATACGCAGTATTTT.

The V and J genes are TRBV6-5 and TRBJ2-5; D unclear. The CDR3 covers 14 residues. From germline, CDR1 is MNHEY and CDR2 SVGAGI. Trimming cost V 7 bases and J 5 bases, with 17 bases left between them. The CDR3 DNA reads TGTGCCAGCAAAACCACGGAGAATCGGGAGACCCAGTACTTC. Translating gives CASKTTENRETQYF.

The chain joins TRBV19 to TRBJ1-5, with 9 positions matching TRBD1. This CDR3 contains 16 residues. The ends lost 0 bases at V and 3 bases at J; junction bases unmatched: 3. Looked up from germline, CDR1 is LNHDA and CDR2 is SQIVND (reference sequence). DNA for the CDR3: TGTGCCAGTAGTATAGATGGGACAGGGAACAATCAGCCCCAGCATTTT. It encodes CASSIDGTGNNQPQHF.

V and J are TRBV5-1 and TRBJ1-4; TRBD1 agrees at 10 bases. Germline CDR1 is SGHRS and CDR2 is YFSETQ. The ends lost 0 bases at V and 7 bases at J; junction bases unmatched: 9. This CDR3 spans 17 amino acids. The DNA for the CDR3 is TGCGCCAGCAGCTTGGGACAGGGGGCGCATACTGGTGAAAAACTGTTTTTT. Amino acids: CASSLGQGAHTGEKLFF.

The V gene is TRBV4-1, the J gene TRBJ1-1, with D tentatively TRBD1 (5 bases). The germline CDR1 and CDR2 sequences are MGHRA and YSYEKL. The V end was cut by 2 bases, the J end by 0 bases, with 10 bases between. CDR3 size: 15 residues. The CDR3 sequence is CASSQQGGMNTEAFF. CDR3 nucleotide sequence: TGCGCCAGCAGCCAACAGGGCGGCATGAACACTGAAGCTTTCTTT.

V gene TRBV7-2 combines with J gene TRBJ1-4; no clear D gene. The V end was cut by 1 base, the J end by 8 bases, with 14 bases between. The CDR3 covers 15 residues. The germline CDR1 and CDR2 sequences are SGHTA and FQGNSA. The CDR3 DNA sequence: TGTGCCAGCAGCTTAGGGCCTAGGGCTCGGGAAAAACTGTTTTTT. Translation: CASSLGPRAREKLFF.

This chain uses TRBV4-1 with TRBJ2-7; D assignment may be TRBD1 or TRBD2 (6 bases each). Trimming removed 0 bases at V and 1 base at J, with 10 bases between. The CDR3 consists of 15 residues. The germline gives CDR1 MGHRA, CDR2 YSYEKL. CDR3 sequence (DNA): TGCGCCAGCAGCCAAGAAGGGGGAGGTTCCTACGAGCAGTACTTC. Translated, it gives CASSQEGGGSYEQYF.

This clone was counted a single time. The chain employs TRBV7-9 and TRBJ2-7; D might be TRBD2 (5 bases). This CDR3 is built from 19 residues. CDR1 and CDR2 from the germline V gene are SEHNR and FQNEAQ (reference sequence). V was pared by 3 bases and J by 6 bases, with 30 bases between. This chain's CDR3 is CASSLGKAGGPGVYLEQYF. In DNA, the CDR3 is TGTGCCAGCAGCTTGGGCAAGGCGGGTGGCCCTGGGGTTTACCTCGAGCAGTACTTC.

This clone was seen just once. This chain uses TRBV24-1 with TRBJ1-1, with D unclear. The CDR3 loop spans 13 amino acids. CDR1 is KGHDR, CDR2 SFDVKD, per germline. V lost 7 bases to trimming and J lost 0 bases, with 8 bases between them. The CDR3 spells CATRDVLNTEAFF. As DNA, the CDR3 is TGTGCCACCAGGGATGTTTTGAACACTGAAGCTTTCTTT.

This chain connects TRBV6-5 to TRBJ1-2; weak D call: TRBD1 (5 bases). This CDR3 spans 16 amino acids. With 0 bases removed from V and 1 base from J, the gap between germline ends came to 12 bases. Germline lookup yields CDR1 MNHEY and CDR2 SVGAGI. The CDR3 spells CASSYSGQVHNYGYTF. The DNA for the CDR3 is TGTGCCAGCAGTTACTCGGGGCAGGTCCATAACTATGGCTACACCTTC.

As to this clone: Other DNA sequences in the same sample also yield this CDR3. The V call is TRBV5-1, the J call TRBJ1-2, with D hard to call. V lost 0 bases to trimming and J lost 8 bases, with 11 bases between them. The CDR3 totals 13 residues. Germline assignment: CDR1 SGHRS and CDR2 YFSETQ. CDR3 nucleotide sequence: TGCGCCAGCAGCTTGGCGCCGTCCTACGGCTACACCTTC. Translation gives CASSLAPSYGYTF.

This chain connects TRBV7-6 to TRBJ1-2; D might be TRBD1 (6 bases). V was pared by 6 bases and J by 6 bases, with 17 bases between. The germline V gene has CDR1 SGHVS and CDR2 FNYEAQ. CDR3 length equals 14 residues. The CDR3 reads CASSWRPGEHGYTF. DNA of the CDR3: TGTGCCAGCAGTTGGCGGCCAGGGGAGCATGGCTACACCTTC. Looking up the rest from reference TRBV7-6 and TRBJ1-2 gives the full variable domain: GAGVSQSPRYKVTKRGQDVALRCDPISGHVSLYWYRQALGQGPEFLTYFNYEAQQDKSGLPNDRFSAERPEGSISTLTIQRTEQRDSAMYRCASSWRPGEHGYTFGSGTRLTVV.

The chain links TRBV9 to TRBJ2-1, with a tentative D call TRBD2 (6 bases). This CDR3 is built from 14 residues. The ends were cut back, 0 bases at V and 7 bases at J, with 11 bases in the middle. Germline assignment: CDR1 SGDLS and CDR2 YYNGEE. CDR3 sequence: CASSVGGTGNEQFF. CDR3 nucleotide sequence: TGTGCCAGCAGCGTAGGCGGGACCGGGAATGAGCAGTTCTTC.

The V call is TRBV4-3, the J call TRBJ2-5; D is unclear. The CDR3 consists of 15 residues. The ends were cut back, 1 base at V and 2 bases at J, with 11 bases in the middle. The germline CDR1 and CDR2 sequences are LGHNA and YSLEER. CDR3 in amino acids: CASSQARGQQETQYF. CDR3 bases: TGCGCCAGCAGCCAAGCGCGTGGGCAGCAAGAGACCCAGTACTTC.

This clone was recorded only once. The chain is built from TRBV30 and TRBJ1-2, with TRBD1 identical over 7 bases. Germline values: CDR1 GTSNPN, CDR2 SVGIG (reference sequence). With V trimmed by 0 bases and J by 6 bases, 4 bases remained unmatched. The CDR3 runs to 13 residues. The CDR3 loop is CAWSVQGHNGYTF. DNA for the CDR3: TGTGCCTGGAGTGTACAGGGGCACAATGGCTACACCTTC.